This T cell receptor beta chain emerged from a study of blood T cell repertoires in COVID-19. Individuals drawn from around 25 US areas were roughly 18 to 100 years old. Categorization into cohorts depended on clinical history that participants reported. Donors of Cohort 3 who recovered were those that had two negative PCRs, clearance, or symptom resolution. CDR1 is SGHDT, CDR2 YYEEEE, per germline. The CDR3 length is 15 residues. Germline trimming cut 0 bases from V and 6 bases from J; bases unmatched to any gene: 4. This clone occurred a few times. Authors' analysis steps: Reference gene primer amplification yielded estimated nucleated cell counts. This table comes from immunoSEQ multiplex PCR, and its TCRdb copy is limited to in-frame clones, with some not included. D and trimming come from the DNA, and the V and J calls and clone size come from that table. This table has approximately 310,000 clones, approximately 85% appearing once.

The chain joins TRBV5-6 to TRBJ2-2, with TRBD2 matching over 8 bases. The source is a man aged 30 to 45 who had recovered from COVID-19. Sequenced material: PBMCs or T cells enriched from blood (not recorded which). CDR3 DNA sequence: TGTGCCAGCAGCTTGGCCCGGGGGGGCCCCGGGGAGCTGTTTTTT. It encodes CASSLARGGPGELFF.